Listed below are T cell receptor beta chains from one sample, sequenced in a study of blood T cell repertoires in COVID-19. The repertoire was sequenced with immunoSEQ multiplex PCR; TCRdb's copy has only in-frame clones and lacks some. The sample has around 130,000 clones, roughly 80% seen once. Input material: peripheral blood. Receptors originate from a woman aged 55-69 years with acute or convalescent COVID-19. Each CDR3 is given with its conserved first and last residue. Each record gives: clone size, CDR3 length, V gene, J gene, D gene, CDR3 DNA, CDR3 protein. D genes are given only for firm matches. Some rows have no size entry. The others give once, few or many, or a class for an expanded clone.

.	15	TRBV13	TRBJ2-1	.	TGTGCCAGCAGCTACCCTTCGGGTCGTGGAGTTGAGCAGTTCTTC	CASSYPSGRGVEQFF
.	13	TRBV19	TRBJ1-1	.	TGTGCCAGTAGTAAGGACATAAGGTACGGAGCTTTCTTT	CASSKDIRYGAFF
.	16	TRBV5-4	TRBJ2-7	.	TGTGCCAGCAGCGGTGAAGAGGACACCCCCAGGAGCGAGCAGTACTTC	CASSGEEDTPRSEQYF
.	13	TRBV12-3/TRBV12-4	TRBJ1-5	.	TGTGCCAGCAGTACCGACACTTATCAGCCCCAGCATTTT	CASSTDTYQPQHF
.	15	TRBV3-1/TRBV3-2	TRBJ1-2	TRBD1	TGTGCCAGCAGAAACTGGACAGGGGACGGCTATGGCTACACCTTC	CASRNWTGDGYGYTF
.	15	TRBV2	TRBJ1-2	TRBD1	TGTGCCAGCAGTGTAACAAAGGAGACAGGGGAGGGCTACACCTTC	CASSVTKETGEGYTF
.	13	TRBV10-3	TRBJ1-2	TRBD1	TGTGCCATCAGTGAGGACAGGGTGGGCGGCTACACCTTC	CAISEDRVGGYTF
.	16	TRBV6-1	TRBJ1-5	.	TGTGCCAGCAGTGAAGGGGACACCTACCCCAATCAGCCCCAGCATTTT	CASSEGDTYPNQPQHF
.	16	TRBV13	TRBJ1-1	.	TGTGCCAGCAGCCGTGTGGGGAGTGAGACGAACACTGAAGCTTTCTTT	CASSRVGSETNTEAFF
.	14	TRBV5-1	TRBJ2-7	TRBD1	TGCGCCAGCAGCTCCCGGGACAGGGGGTTCGAGCAGTACTTC	CASSSRDRGFEQYF
.	16	TRBV5-6	TRBJ1-1	TRBD1	TGTGCCAGCAGCCCGACAGGGGGGCTAGTGAACACTGAAGCTTTCTTT	CASSPTGGLVNTEAFF
.	14	TRBV5-1	TRBJ2-3	TRBD1	TGCGCCAGCAGCTTGGTGACAGGGACAGATACGCAGTATTTT	CASSLVTGTDTQYF
.	15	TRBV6-5	TRBJ1-1	TRBD1	TGTGCCAGCAGTTCTCGACTTGGGACAGGGGGAAGAGCTTTCTTT	CASSSRLGTGGRAFF
.	12	TRBV2	TRBJ1-2	.	TGTGCCAGCAGATCATCCCGCGACGGAGGGACCTTC	CASRSSRDGGTF
.	14	TRBV2	TRBJ2-3	TRBD2	TGTGCCAGCAGTGAACTAGCGGGGATAGATACGCAGTATTTT	CASSELAGIDTQYF
.	14	TRBV6-6	TRBJ1-2	TRBD1	TGTGCCAGCAGTTCGGACAGGGGGGGCTATGGCTACACCTTC	CASSSDRGGYGYTF
.	13	TRBV7-8	TRBJ1-2	.	TGTGCCAGCAGTTCTGTGGGGGGGTATGGCTACACCTTC	CASSSVGGYGYTF
once	16	TRBV19	TRBJ1-2	.	TGTGCCAGTAGTCCTCGGGGAGGGGGAGATGGTGGCGGCTACACCTTC	CASSPRGGGDGGGYTF
.	17	TRBV28	TRBJ1-2	TRBD1	TGTGCCAGCAGTTCCGAGGGACAGGGGGCCTCTCACTATGGCTACACCTTC	CASSSEGQGASHYGYTF
.	14	TRBV18	TRBJ1-5	.	TGTGCCAGCTCGCCCACAGGGAAAAATCAGCCCCAGCATTTT	CASSPTGKNQPQHF
.	16	TRBV24-1	TRBJ1-2	TRBD1	TGTGCCACCAGTGATTTTAAGTCAGGGGGCTTCTATGGCTACACCTTC	CATSDFKSGGFYGYTF
once	15	TRBV4-1	TRBJ2-5	.	TGCGCCAGCAGCCAAGGCCAGGGGATACAAGAGACCCAGTACTTC	CASSQGQGIQETQYF
.	14	TRBV18	TRBJ2-5	.	TGTGCCAGCTCACCGACCAACCGAGGAGAGACCCAGTACTTC	CASSPTNRGETQYF
.	13	TRBV5-1	TRBJ2-7	.	TGCGCCAGCAGCTTCTCTCCAGGGCAGGAGCAGTACTTC	CASSFSPGQEQYF
.	13	TRBV19	TRBJ1-2	.	TGTGCCAGTAGTAACGAAGTAGTGCGTGGCTACACCTTC	CASSNEVVRGYTF
.	16	TRBV18	TRBJ1-5	.	TGTGCCAGCTCACCAAGTGCACAGGGAAGCAATCAGCCCCAGCATTTT	CASSPSAQGSNQPQHF
.	14	TRBV6-5	TRBJ1-6	TRBD1	TGTGCCAGCAGGGACAGGGGAGGTAGTTCACCCCTCCACTTT	CASRDRGGSSPLHF
.	18	TRBV10-3	TRBJ2-7	TRBD2	TGTGCCATCAACGCGGGGGGGGCAGGAGTCCCGTCGGGCTACGAGCAGTACTTC	CAINAGGAGVPSGYEQYF
.	18	TRBV9	TRBJ1-6	TRBD1	TGTGCCAGCAGCCCCAGACAGGGTATAGGTAGAGGAAATTCACCCCTCCACTTT	CASSPRQGIGRGNSPLHF
.	14	TRBV7-9	TRBJ1-1	.	TGTGCCAGCAGCCACGGGAAAGAGGCCACTGAAGCTTTCTTT	CASSHGKEATEAFF
.	14	TRBV10-3	TRBJ2-1	TRBD1	TGTGCCGGAGCCGGGACAGGGTTTTTCTCCGAGCAGTTCTTC	CAGAGTGFFSEQFF
few	18	TRBV10-1	TRBJ2-1	TRBD2	TGCGCCAGCAGTGAGTTTGGGGTAGCGGGGGGCTCCTACAATGAGCAGTTCTTC	CASSEFGVAGGSYNEQFF
.	15	TRBV19	TRBJ2-3	.	TGTGCCAGTTCTCGGGCCCCCAGGGCCACAGATACGCAGTATTTT	CASSRAPRATDTQYF
.	13	TRBV19	TRBJ1-5	.	TGTGCCACCTCGGTGTCGCGAAATCAGCCCCAGCATTTT	CATSVSRNQPQHF
.	17	TRBV5-1	TRBJ2-3	TRBD1	TGCGCCAGCAGCCCTAGACCGGGACAGGGGGTTAGAGATACGCAGTATTTT	CASSPRPGQGVRDTQYF
.	12	TRBV30	TRBJ1-2	TRBD1	TGTGCCTGGGGGGGACAGCTTTATGGCTACACCTTC	CAWGGQLYGYTF
.	12	TRBV29-1	TRBJ1-1	TRBD1	TGCAGCGTGACAGGGACAACCGAGCGAGCTTTCTTT	CSVTGTTERAFF
.	16	TRBV18	TRBJ1-2	.	TGTGCCAGCTCACCATATACCGACAGGACAAACTATGGCTACACCTTC	CASSPYTDRTNYGYTF
.	11	TRBV2	TRBJ1-1	.	TGTGCCAGCAGTGAGGCCGGGAACGCTTTCTTT	CASSEAGNAFF
few	15	TRBV7-9	TRBJ1-4	TRBD1	TGTGCCAGCAGCTTAGTTGGAGGGGGCAGCGAAAAACTGTTTTTT	CASSLVGGGSEKLFF
.	15	TRBV18	TRBJ2-4	TRBD1	TGTGCCAGCTCACCGTACAGGGGGAGTGGGAACATTCAGTACTTC	CASSPYRGSGNIQYF
few	14	TRBV4-2	TRBJ2-1	.	TGTGCCAGCAGCCAGCATGGCCGGGGGAATGAGCAGTTCTTC	CASSQHGRGNEQFF
.	13	TRBV12-3/TRBV12-4	TRBJ1-5	.	TGTGCCAGCAGTAAACGCGGCGTCGGGCCCCAGCATTTT	CASSKRGVGPQHF
.	15	TRBV12-5	TRBJ1-1	.	TGTGCTAGTGGTTTTACTAAGGGGGGGTACACTGAAGCTTTCTTT	CASGFTKGGYTEAFF
few	14	TRBV7-3	TRBJ2-1	TRBD1	TGTGCCAGCAGCTTAGGGACAGCTTACAATGAGCAGTTCTTC	CASSLGTAYNEQFF
.	14	TRBV2	TRBJ2-5	.	TGTGCCAGCACTTTTCAGGGGATGAAGGAGACCCAGTACTTC	CASTFQGMKETQYF
.	12	TRBV5-6	TRBJ2-5	.	TGTGCCAGCAGCTCTACATGGGGGGCCCAGTACTTC	CASSSTWGAQYF
.	15	TRBV4-1	TRBJ2-7	.	TGCGCCAGCAGCCAGCCAGGAGGAGGCGTCGGCGAGCAGTACTTC	CASSQPGGGVGEQYF
.	15	TRBV19	TRBJ2-7	TRBD1	TGTGCCAGTAGTCAAGGGACAGGGGCTACCTACGAGCAGTACTTC	CASSQGTGATYEQYF
.	13	TRBV18	TRBJ1-6	TRBD1	TGTGCCAGCTCGCCCGACAGGGACTCACCCCTCCACTTT	CASSPDRDSPLHF
few	13	TRBV3-1/TRBV3-2	TRBJ2-2	.	TGTGCCAGCAGCCCGGGGAACACCGGGGAGCTGTTTTTT	CASSPGNTGELFF
.	15	TRBV9	TRBJ1-2	TRBD1	TGTGCCAGCAGCCCGCCGGGACAGGGGTCGTCGGGCTACACCTTC	CASSPPGQGSSGYTF
.	16	TRBV6-5	TRBJ1-3	.	TGTGCCAGCAGTTACAAGGGGGGGCGAGATGGAAACACCATATATTTT	CASSYKGGRDGNTIYF
.	15	TRBV9	TRBJ2-5	.	TGTGCCAGCAGCAAAAACGACAGGTACCAAGAGACCCAGTACTTC	CASSKNDRYQETQYF
few	14	TRBV19	TRBJ1-2	.	TGTGCCAGTGGATGGGCGGACATTGCCTATGGCTACACCTTC	CASGWADIAYGYTF
.	18	TRBV5-1	TRBJ1-3	.	TGCGCCAGCAGCATGTCTGCAGGTTCGAATCCTATCGCAAACACCATATATTTT	CASSMSAGSNPIANTIYF
.	14	TRBV7-9	TRBJ1-2	TRBD1	TGTGCCAGCAGCGCCGGACAGGGCGACTATGGCTACACCTTC	CASSAGQGDYGYTF